A selection of T cell receptor beta chains follows, all from one sample in a study of OX40 agonist ivuxolimab in advanced cancers. Sequenced by immunoSEQ multiplex PCR; TCRdb stores in-frame clones only, minus some. The sample records 70,000 to 95,000 clones, about 90% being singletons. The sequences come from CD4+ or CD8+ T cells sorted from blood, collected in a trial of the OX40 agonist ivuxolimab. All receptors come from an adult with an advanced solid tumor such as melanoma, head and neck, liver or kidney cancer. The CDR3 runs from the conserved cysteine through the conserved F or W. D genes are given only for firm matches. Clone size appears in some rows only: once, few, many, or a class for an expanded clone.

v_gene	d_gene	j_gene	abundance	len	CDR3nt	CDR3aa
TRBV18	NA	TRBJ1-1	NA	14	TGTGCCAGCTCACCAGGGGGGGCTTCAAGTGAAGCTTTCTTT	CASSPGGASSEAFF
TRBV5-4	NA	TRBJ2-6	NA	15	TGTGCCAGCAGCTTCGGGGGGCCTGGGGCCAACGTCCTGACTTTC	CASSFGGPGANVLTF
TRBV5-1	NA	TRBJ1-3	NA	15	TGCGCCAGCAGTTTGGCCTCTAGCTCTGGAAACACCATATATTTT	CASSLASSSGNTIYF
TRBV10-2	TRBD2	TRBJ2-3	NA	15	TGCGCCAGCAGTGTGACTAGCGGGAGAGCAGATACGCAGTATTTT	CASSVTSGRADTQYF
TRBV10-1	TRBD1	TRBJ2-2	once	17	TGCGCCAGCAGTGACCAACGGGGACAGGGGGACGGCGGGGAGCTGTTTTTT	CASSDQRGQGDGGELFF
TRBV6-5	NA	TRBJ1-1	NA	13	TGTGCCAGCAGTTGGAGCATTAGCACTGAAGCTTTCTTT	CASSWSISTEAFF
TRBV30	NA	TRBJ2-2	NA	12	TGTGCCTGGAAGGGGGTCTCCGGGGAGCTGTTTTTT	CAWKGVSGELFF
TRBV11-3	TRBD2	TRBJ2-7	NA	18	TGTGCCAGCAGCCGACTAGCGGGAGATTTCGCGATATCCTACGAGCAGTACTTC	CASSRLAGDFAISYEQYF
TRBV6-5	NA	TRBJ2-7	NA	14	TGTGCCAGCATGGACAGCCAATTCTCCTACGAGCAGTACTTC	CASMDSQFSYEQYF
TRBV2	NA	TRBJ1-1	NA	11	TGTGCCGGACGACACGGCCCTGAAGCTTTCTTT	CAGRHGPEAFF
TRBV27	NA	TRBJ1-1	NA	13	TGTGCCAGCAGTTTGTTGGGAAACACTGAAGCTTTCTTT	CASSLLGNTEAFF
TRBV6-1	NA	TRBJ2-1	NA	15	TGTGCCAGCAGTGAACGGGCAGGTTACTACAATGAGCAGTTCTTC	CASSERAGYYNEQFF
TRBV6-6	NA	TRBJ2-5	once	13	TGTGCCAGCAGTTACAGGGGGCAAGAGACCCAGTACTTC	CASSYRGQETQYF
TRBV2	NA	TRBJ2-2	NA	17	TGTGCCAGCAGTTCCCGCGGGACTGCTTCGAACACCGGGGAGCTGTTTTTT	CASSSRGTASNTGELFF
TRBV5-6	TRBD1	TRBJ1-3	NA	14	TGTGCCAGCAGTATGACAGGGCCTGGAAACACCATATATTTT	CASSMTGPGNTIYF
TRBV7-8	NA	TRBJ1-6	NA	12	TGTGCCAGCAGCTTAGATAGTTCACCCCTCCACTTT	CASSLDSSPLHF
TRBV4-1	NA	TRBJ1-1	few	17	TGCGCCAGCAGCCAAGATACCGGGGGGGCCATGAACACTGAAGCTTTCTTT	CASSQDTGGAMNTEAFF
TRBV5-1	TRBD1	TRBJ1-4	once	17	TGCGCCAGCAGCTTGGCCGGGACAGGGGGGGGAGGCGAAAAACTGTTTTTT	CASSLAGTGGGGEKLFF
TRBV2	NA	TRBJ1-5	NA	14	TGTGCCAGCAGTGAACCAGGGGGCAATCAGCCCCAGCATTTT	CASSEPGGNQPQHF
TRBV10-3	TRBD1	TRBJ2-5	NA	15	TGTGCCACCACCCCGCGACAGGGAGTACAAGAGACCCAGTACTTC	CATTPRQGVQETQYF
TRBV5-1	NA	TRBJ2-7	NA	15	TGCGCCAGCAGCTTGGGAACGGGGGCATACTACGAGCAGTACTTC	CASSLGTGAYYEQYF
TRBV19	TRBD1	TRBJ1-4	NA	13	TGTGCCAGTAGGGGACAGGGAGGCGAAAAACTGTTTTTT	CASRGQGGEKLFF